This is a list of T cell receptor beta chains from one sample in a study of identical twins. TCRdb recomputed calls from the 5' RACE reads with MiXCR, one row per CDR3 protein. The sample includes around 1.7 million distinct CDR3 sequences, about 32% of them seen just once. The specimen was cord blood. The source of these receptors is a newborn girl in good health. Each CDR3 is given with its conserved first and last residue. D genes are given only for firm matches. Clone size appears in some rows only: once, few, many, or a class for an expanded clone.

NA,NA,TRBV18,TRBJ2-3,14,TGTGCCAGCTCACCTTTTGGACCCACCTATACGCAGTATTTT,CASSPFGPTYTQYF
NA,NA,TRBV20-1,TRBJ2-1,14,TGCAGTGCTAGGAACCCTACAGGGACCAATGAGCAGTTCTTC,CSARNPTGTNEQFF
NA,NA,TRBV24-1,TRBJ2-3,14,TGTGCCACCAGTGATATCGCCTTCACAGATACGCAGTATTTT,CATSDIAFTDTQYF
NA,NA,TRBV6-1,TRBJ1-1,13,TGTGCCATTCCGACAGATCGGTCAACTGAAGCTTTCTTT,CAIPTDRSTEAFF
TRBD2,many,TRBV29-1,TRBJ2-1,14,TGCAGCGTTGCTCCGGGGGGGAGCTACAATGAGCAGTTCTTC,CSVAPGGSYNEQFF
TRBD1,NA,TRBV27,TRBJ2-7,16,TGTGCCAGCGGTCCCTCCACAGGGGATTTGGACTACGAGCAGTACTTC,CASGPSTGDLDYEQYF
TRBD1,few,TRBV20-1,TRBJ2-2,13,TGCAGTGCTAGGGACAGGCTCACCGGGGAGCTGTTTTTT,CSARDRLTGELFF
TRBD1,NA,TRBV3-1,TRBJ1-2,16,TGTGCCAGCAGCCAAGTATTCCGGACAGGAGGGAGAGGCTACACCTTC,CASSQVFRTGGRGYTF
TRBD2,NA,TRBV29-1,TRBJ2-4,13,TGCAGCCTGAGGACTAGCGGCAAAAACATTCAGTACTTC,CSLRTSGKNIQYF
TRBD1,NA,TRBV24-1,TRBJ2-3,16,TGTGCCACCAGTGACCGGGACAGGGCAGGGACAGATACGCAGTATTTT,CATSDRDRAGTDTQYF
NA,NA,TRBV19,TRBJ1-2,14,TGTGCCAGTAGTAACCCAGCCGTCCCCTCGGGCTACACCTTC,CASSNPAVPSGYTF
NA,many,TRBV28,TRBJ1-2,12,TGTGCCAGCAGTTTATACCGGGTTGGCTACACCTTC,CASSLYRVGYTF
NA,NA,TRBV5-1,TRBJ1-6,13,TGCGCCAGCAGCTTGGGGTTGGATCCACCCCTCCACTTT,CASSLGLDPPLHF
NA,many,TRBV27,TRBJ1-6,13,TGTGCCAGCAGTCTTGGACCAAATTCACCCCTCCACTTT,CASSLGPNSPLHF
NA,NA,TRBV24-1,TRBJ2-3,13,TGTGCCACCAGCCACACGGGCTCAGATACGCAGTATTTT,CATSHTGSDTQYF
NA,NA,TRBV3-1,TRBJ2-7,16,TGTGCCAGCAGCCTGAGTGACGGGGGCGGGCTATACGAGCAGTACTTC,CASSLSDGGGLYEQYF
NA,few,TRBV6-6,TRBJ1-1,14,TGTGCCAGCAGTTTCCAGGGGTGGAACACTGAAGCTTTCTTT,CASSFQGWNTEAFF
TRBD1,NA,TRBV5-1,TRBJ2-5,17,TGCGCCAGCAGCTTGCGGGACAGGGCCCCCTTCCAAGAGACCCAGTACTTC,CASSLRDRAPFQETQYF
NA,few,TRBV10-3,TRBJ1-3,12,TGTGCCATCAGGAACTCTGGAAACACCATATATTTT,CAIRNSGNTIYF
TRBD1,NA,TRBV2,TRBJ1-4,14,TGTGCCAGCTCGGTGGGGACAGTCAATGAAAAACTGTTTTTT,CASSVGTVNEKLFF
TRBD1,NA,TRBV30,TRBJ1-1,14,TGTGCCTGGCAAATCAGGGGGCATGGCACTGAAGCTTTCTTT,CAWQIRGHGTEAFF
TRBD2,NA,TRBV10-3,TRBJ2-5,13,TGTGCCACCGCCGGGACTAGCGGCAATGAGCAGTACTTC,CATAGTSGNEQYF
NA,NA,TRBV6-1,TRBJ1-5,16,TGTGCCAGCAGTTCCACTTGGACAGTCCCCAATCAGCCCCAGCATTTT,CASSSTWTVPNQPQHF
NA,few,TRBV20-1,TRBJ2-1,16,TGCAGTGCTAGAGATCTTGTTGGGAGCTCCTACAATGAGCAGTTCTTC,CSARDLVGSSYNEQFF
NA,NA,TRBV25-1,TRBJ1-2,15,TGTGCCAACAGTGAAGGCAGGGGCCCCTTAGGGGGCTACACCTTC,CANSEGRGPLGGYTF
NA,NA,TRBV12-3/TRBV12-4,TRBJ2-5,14,TGTGCCAGCAATTTTCCCCACAGGGAAGAGACCCAGTACTTC,CASNFPHREETQYF
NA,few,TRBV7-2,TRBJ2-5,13,TGTGCCAGCAGCTTAGCGGGGGGTAATGGGCAGTACTTC,CASSLAGGNGQYF
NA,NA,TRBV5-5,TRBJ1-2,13,TGTGCCAGCAGCTTGGGGTCAGCCTATGGCTACACCTTC,CASSLGSAYGYTF
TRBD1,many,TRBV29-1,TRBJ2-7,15,TGCAGCGTTGTCCCAACCGGGACAGGGAACTACGAGCAGTACTTC,CSVVPTGTGNYEQYF
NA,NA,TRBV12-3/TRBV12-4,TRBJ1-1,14,TGTGCCAGCAGTTTAGCTATGATCAACACTGAAGCTTTCTTT,CASSLAMINTEAFF
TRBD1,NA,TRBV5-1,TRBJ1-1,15,TGCGCCAGCAGCTTGAAACCCCCAGGGGGCACTGAAGCTTTCTTT,CASSLKPPGGTEAFF
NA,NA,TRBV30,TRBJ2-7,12,TGTGCCTCCAACACAGGATCCTACGAGCAGTACTTC,CASNTGSYEQYF
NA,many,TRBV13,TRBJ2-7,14,TGTGCCAGCAGCTTAGCGTCTCTCTCCTACGAGCAGTACTTC,CASSLASLSYEQYF
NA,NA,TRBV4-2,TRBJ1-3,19,TGTGCCAGCAGCCATACCACCTTCTCACAGGGAGCATCTGGAAACACCATATATTTT,CASSHTTFSQGASGNTIYF
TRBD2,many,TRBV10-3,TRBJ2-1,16,TGTGCCATCAGTGAGACCGCGGGACTAGCTTTCAATGAGCAGTTCTTC,CAISETAGLAFNEQFF
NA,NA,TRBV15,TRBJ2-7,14,TGTGCCACCAGCAGAGCACAACTTCCCTACGAGCAGTACTTC,CATSRAQLPYEQYF
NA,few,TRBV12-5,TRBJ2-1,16,TGTGCTAGTGCTGACGGGAGCCTTAGCTCCTACAATGAGCAGTTCTTC,CASADGSLSSYNEQFF
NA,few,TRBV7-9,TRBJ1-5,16,TGTGCCAGCAGCCCCGGACAGCCAAAGGGCAATCAGCCCCAGCATTTT,CASSPGQPKGNQPQHF
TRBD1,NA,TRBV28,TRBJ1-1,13,TGTGCCAGCAGTCCCGGACAGGGAGTAAAAGCTTTCTTT,CASSPGQGVKAFF
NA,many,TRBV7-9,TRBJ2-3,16,TGTGCCAGCAGCCCAGGTCTGGCGGCTAGCACAGATACGCAGTATTTT,CASSPGLAASTDTQYF